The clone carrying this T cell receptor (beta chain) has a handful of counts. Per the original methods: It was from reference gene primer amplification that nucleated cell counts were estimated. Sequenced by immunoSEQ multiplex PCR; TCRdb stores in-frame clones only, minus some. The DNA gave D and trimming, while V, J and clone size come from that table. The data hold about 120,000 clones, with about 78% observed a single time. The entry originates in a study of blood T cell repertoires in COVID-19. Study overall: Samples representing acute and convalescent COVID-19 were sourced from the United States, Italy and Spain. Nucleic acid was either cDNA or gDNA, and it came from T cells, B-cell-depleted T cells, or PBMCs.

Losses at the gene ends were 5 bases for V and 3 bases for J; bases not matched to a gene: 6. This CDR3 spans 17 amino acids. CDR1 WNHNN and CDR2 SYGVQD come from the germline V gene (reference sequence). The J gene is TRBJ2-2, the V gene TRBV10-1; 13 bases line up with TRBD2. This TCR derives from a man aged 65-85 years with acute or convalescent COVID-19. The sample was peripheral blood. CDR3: CASSLRTSGGDTGELFF. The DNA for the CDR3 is TGCGCCAGCAGTCTCCGGACTAGCGGGGGTGACACCGGGGAGCTGTTTTTT.